The 26 T cell receptor beta chains given below trace back to one sample, sequenced in a study of T cells in Graves' hyperthyroidism and ophthalmopathy. Using RNA transcripts as the source, TCR beta CDR3 regions were amplified. A first-round RT-PCR of the TCR CDR3 used the HTBI primer set. TCRdb re-derived calls from the multiplex PCR reads in MiXCR, one entry per CDR3 protein. The table includes around 440,000 distinct CDR3 sequences, approximately 14% detected once. The sequenced sample consisted of blood. Receptor source: a woman between 18 and 30 years old with Graves' hyperthyroidism.

In its sample, this clonotype was seen many times. V usage is TRBV2 and J usage is TRBJ2-3, with TRBD2 matching 11 bases. The CDR3 length is 15 residues. V lost 5 bases and J lost 1; bases outside the gene matches: 2. The germline V gene has CDR1 SNHLY and CDR2 FYNNEI. In nucleotides, the CDR3 is TGTGCCAGCAGTAAACTAGCGGGAGGCACAGATACGCAGTATTTT. Its protein product is CASSKLAGGTDTQYF. The variable domain in full, completed from reference TRBV2 and TRBJ2-3, reads EPEVTQTPSHQVTQMGQEVILRCVPISNHLYFYWYRQILGQKVEFLVSFYNNEISEKSEIFDDQFSVERPDGSNFTLKIRSTKLEDSAMYFCASSKLAGGTDTQYFGPGTRLTVL.

The sample holds many counts of this clonotype. This chain connects TRBV5-1 to TRBJ2-3; 12 nucleotides match TRBD2. Germline-derived CDR1 and CDR2 are SGHRS and YFSETQ. The V and J ends lost 4 bases and 0 bases, in that order; junction bases with no gene match: 6. This CDR3 has 17 residues. The CDR3: CASSLWTSGISTDTQYF. The CDR3 DNA reads TGCGCCAGCAGCCTTTGGACTAGCGGGATTAGCACAGATACGCAGTATTTT.

This clonotype was seen at least ten times. The gene calls are TRBV20-1 and TRBJ2-1; D unresolved. This CDR3 contains 14 residues. CDR1 is DFQATT and CDR2 is SNEGSKA in the germline V gene (reference sequence). Trimming stripped 4 bases from V and 3 bases from J, with 13 bases between. CDR3 nucleotides: TGCAGTGCTATCGATGATACAGTCTACAATGAGCAGTTCTTC. It specifies CSAIDDTVYNEQFF.

This clonotype was found many times. The J gene is TRBJ2-7, the V gene TRBV28; the D is unclear. The germline V gene has CDR1 MDHEN and CDR2 SYDVKM. Trimming cost V 2 bases and J 3 bases, with 8 bases left between them. The CDR3 extends over 13 amino acids. CDR3 sequence (DNA): TGTGCCAGCAGTTTACGTTCCCGCTACGAGCAGTACTTC. As protein: CASSLRSRYEQYF.

This chain links TRBV28 with TRBJ1-4; no firm D call. CDR3 length: 17 residues. Germline V lookup: CDR1 MDHEN, CDR2 SYDVKM. The ends were cut back, 4 bases at V and 4 bases at J, with 19 bases in the middle. CDR3 loop: CASSSRAVPRGNEKLFF. The CDR3 DNA reads as TGTGCCAGCAGTTCGAGAGCTGTCCCCCGGGGTAATGAAAAACTGTTTTTT.

This clonotype was counted ten times or more. The V call is TRBV2, the J call TRBJ2-3; D not resolved. V lost 4 bases to trimming and J lost 5 bases, with 13 bases between them. The CDR3 extends over 14 amino acids. The germline V gene encodes CDR1 SNHLY and CDR2 FYNNEI. The CDR3 spells CASSGASREDTQYF. CDR3 in DNA: TGTGCCAGCAGTGGAGCTAGTCGAGAAGATACGCAGTATTTT.

This clonotype was seen a few times. The chain uses TRBV6-1 and TRBJ2-2; weak D call: TRBD1 (6 bases). This CDR3 region has 13 residues. The germline V and J ends were trimmed by 7 bases and 5 bases, with 11 bases remaining between them. The V gene's germline CDR1 is MNHNS and CDR2 SASEGT. The CDR3 DNA reads as TGTGCCAGCACCGGACAGTGGACCGGGGAGCTGTTTTTT. This encodes CASTGQWTGELFF.

This clonotype was seen repeatedly, ten times or more. The rearrangement links TRBV2 to TRBJ2-5; no clear D. This CDR3 has 14 residues. Germline CDR1 is SNHLY and CDR2 is FYNNEI. The V end was cut by 0 bases, the J end by 5 bases, with 10 bases between. The CDR3 DNA is TGTGCCAGCAGTGAAGCGGCAGCCGCGGAGACCCAGTACTTC. This sequence encodes CASSEAAAAETQYF.

This clonotype was found many times. The chain couples TRBV5-1 to TRBJ2-3; 7 bases line up with TRBD2. V shed 4 bases, J shed 5 bases, and the junction held 7 bases outside the gene matches. CDR1 SGHRS and CDR2 YFSETQ come from the germline V gene. The length of the CDR3 is 14 residues. CDR3: CASSPLGGGDTQYF. The CDR3 DNA follows: TGCGCCAGCAGCCCCCTTGGGGGGGGAGATACGCAGTATTTT.

With respect to this clonotype: A much larger clone lies a single base off, so this may be a read error. The chain has TRBV12-3 or TRBV12-4 and TRBJ2-1, with 7 bases matching TRBD1. The CDR3 extends over 14 amino acids. V gave up 4 bases and J gave up 9 bases; unmatched junction bases: 9. In DNA, the CDR3 is TGTGCCAGCAGTTCCGGGATTCACAGGGGTGAGCAGTTCTTC. This translates into CASSSGIHRGEQFF.

This clonotype appeared a few times. V is TRBV19 and J is TRBJ1-4, with D possibly matching TRBD1 (5 bases). Trimming removed 10 bases from V and 4 bases from J, with 19 bases in between. Germline CDR1 reads LNHDA; CDR2 reads SQIVND (reference sequence). The CDR3 sequence is 15 residues long. The CDR3 DNA sequence: TGTGCCACGAGCCGGAAGACAGAATTTAATGAAAAACTGTTTTTT. As protein: CATSRKTEFNEKLFF.

This clonotype has ten or more counts. The rearrangement joins TRBV12-3 or TRBV12-4 to TRBJ2-7; possibly TRBD1 for D (6 bases). The CDR3 totals 14 residues. V was cut by 8 bases and J by 2 bases, with 16 bases left in between. CDR3 sequence reads: CASAKTGLTYEQYF. The CDR3 region has the DNA TGTGCCAGCGCGAAGACAGGTCTAACCTACGAGCAGTACTTC.

This sequence joins TRBV9 and TRBJ2-1; D gene unclear. This CDR3 is 15 amino acids long. CDR1 SGDLS and CDR2 YYNGEE come from the germline V gene. V was trimmed by 1 base and J by 0 bases, leaving 8 bases between them. The CDR3 reads CASSVKNSSYNEQFF. The CDR3 nucleotides are TGTGCCAGCAGCGTAAAGAACAGCTCCTACAATGAGCAGTTCTTC.

This clonotype was observed at least ten times. V and J are TRBV12-5 and TRBJ2-7, with D perhaps TRBD2 (6 bases). The CDR3 length is 15 residues. V lost 9 bases, J lost 3 bases, and 21 bases lay in between. The germline CDR1 and CDR2 sequences are LGHNT and FRNRAP. Here the CDR3 DNA reads TGTGCTAGCCTTTCACCGCGGGGTTATCTCTACGAGCAGTACTTC. Translated, it gives CASLSPRGYLYEQYF.

This clonotype was seen many times. This chain joins TRBV6-1 and TRBJ1-4, with D unclear. Trimming cost V 3 bases and J 8 bases, with 7 bases left between them. The CDR3 totals 12 residues. Germline loops: CDR1 MNHNS, CDR2 SASEGT. CDR3 DNA sequence: TGTGCCAGCAGTGAGGGTCGGGAAAAACTGTTTTTT. Residues: CASSEGREKLFF.

The chain links TRBV28 to TRBJ2-7; 10 bases are shared with TRBD2. Germline V gives CDR1 MDHEN, CDR2 SYDVKM. The V segment lost 3 bases and the J segment 4 bases; nucleotides outside the gene matches: 12. This CDR3 has 17 amino acids. The CDR3 here is CASSLASGRSVWYEQYF. CDR3 bases: TGTGCCAGCAGTTTGGCTAGCGGGAGATCTGTGTGGTACGAGCAGTACTTC.

DNA for the CDR3: TGCGCCAGCAGCTTGCGGACAGGGTATTCCGGGGAGCTGTTTTTT. Its translation: CASSLRTGYSGELFF. The V and J genes are TRBV5-1 and TRBJ2-2; 8 nucleotides line up with TRBD1. The length of the CDR3 is 15 residues. V shed 1 base and J 6 bases; nucleotides not matched to a gene: 5. Germline V CDR1 and CDR2: SGHRS, YFSETQ.

This clonotype occurred a few times. This CDR3 reads CASSPGLAGVSTGELFF. CDR3 coding DNA: TGTGCCAGCAGCCCCGGACTAGCGGGAGTGTCAACCGGGGAGCTGTTTTTT. The genes are TRBV7-3 and TRBJ2-2, with 13 bases aligning to TRBD2. The V and J ends lost 5 bases and 5 bases, in that order; junction bases with no gene match: 8. Germline CDR1 reads SGHTA; CDR2 reads FQGTGA. This CDR3 is 17 amino acids long. The whole variable domain, remainder taken from reference TRBV7-3 and TRBJ2-2, is GAGVSQTPSNKVTEKGKYVELRCDPISGHTALYWYRQSLGQGPEFLIYFQGTGAADDSGLPNDRFFAVRPEGSVSTLKIQRTERGDSAVYLCASSPGLAGVSTGELFFGEGSRLTVL.

This clonotype was counted ten times or more. The chain employs TRBV2 and TRBJ1-2; no definite D call. This CDR3 is 15 amino acids long. The V and J ends lost 4 bases and 7 bases respectively, with 19 bases between them. Looked up from germline, CDR1 is SNHLY and CDR2 is FYNNEI. The CDR3 coding sequence is TGTGCCAGCAGTGCGTTCGGGCCCTCCGCGGGTGGCTACACCTTC. The encoded protein is CASSAFGPSAGGYTF.

The sample holds many counts of this clonotype. CDR3 DNA: TGCAGTGCTAGAGACCTTCAGACCAGGGCTGGGACTAGCGGGAGGCCCCTCTACGAGCAGTACTTC. As protein: CSARDLQTRAGTSGRPLYEQYF. The chain carries TRBV20-1 and TRBJ2-7, with 15 positions matching TRBD2. Germline V CDR1 and CDR2: DFQATT, SNEGSKA (reference sequence). Trimming cost V 0 bases and J 3 bases; bases outside gene matches: 21. The CDR3 is 22 residues long.

At least ten counts were recorded for this clonotype. V gene TRBV7-3 combines with J gene TRBJ2-4; 9 positions match TRBD1. The V and J ends lost 6 bases and 6 bases, in that order; junction bases with no gene match: 3. The CDR3 has 13 residues. The germline V gene encodes CDR1 SGHTA and CDR2 FQGTGA. As DNA, the CDR3 is TGTGCCAGCAGTCAACAGGGGGCAAACATTCAGTACTTC. Translating it yields CASSQQGANIQYF.

This clonotype was seen repeatedly, ten times or more. The V call is TRBV4-1, the J call TRBJ1-5, with a weak D call TRBD1 (5 bases). This CDR3 spans 15 amino acids. The V and J ends lost 3 bases and 7 bases respectively, with 16 bases between them. The germline gives CDR1 MGHRA, CDR2 YSYEKL. The CDR3 region has the DNA TGCGCCAGCAGCCACCAACGGGACTTCGGGCAGCCCCAGCATTTT. Protein sequence: CASSHQRDFGQPQHF.

In its sample, this clonotype was seen many times. The rearrangement joins TRBV9 to TRBJ1-1; D is ambiguous. The V gene lost 0 bases and the J gene lost 3 bases, with 9 bases spanning the gap. The germline gives CDR1 SGDLS, CDR2 YYNGEE. This CDR3 is built from 14 residues. The CDR3, as DNA: TGTGCCAGCAGCGTAGGGCCGTCCGACACTGAAGCTTTCTTT. Encoded protein: CASSVGPSDTEAFF. Full variable domain (rest looked up from reference TRBV9 and TRBJ1-1): DSGVTQTPKHLITATGQRVTLRCSPRSGDLSVYWYQQSLDQGLQFLIQYYNGEERAKGNILERFSAQQFPDLHSELNLSSLELGDSALYFCASSVGPSDTEAFFGQGTRLTVV.

This clonotype was seen at least ten times. This chain uses TRBV6-1 with TRBJ1-5, with TRBD1 as a possible D gene (5 bases). Trimming took 4 bases from V and 7 from J, leaving 11 bases between them. Germline assignment: CDR1 MNHNS and CDR2 SASEGT. CDR3 size: 13 residues. The CDR3 DNA sequence: TGTGCCAGCAGTGCCGGACAAGGGCAGCCCCAGCATTTT. Its translation: CASSAGQGQPQHF.

This clonotype was observed a single time. CDR3 DNA sequence: TGTGCCAGCAGTTTAAAGGGGATGGGACTAGCGGGAGTGGCCGCCACGAATGAGCAGTTCTTC. Translated, it gives CASSLKGMGLAGVAATNEQFF. V is TRBV12-3 or TRBV12-4 and J is TRBJ2-1; 14 nucleotides line up with TRBD2. This CDR3 contains 21 residues. V shed 2 bases and J 7 bases; nucleotides not matched to a gene: 19.

This clonotype appeared many times. V usage is TRBV6-2 or TRBV6-3 and J usage is TRBJ2-3; D remains unclear. The ends were cut back, 0 bases at V and 0 bases at J, with 10 bases in the middle. Germline CDR1 and CDR2: MNHEY and SVGEGT. The CDR3 is 16 residues long. This CDR3 is CASSYSVSPSTDTQYF. The CDR3 nucleotides are TGTGCCAGCAGTTACTCGGTCTCCCCTAGCACAGATACGCAGTATTTT.